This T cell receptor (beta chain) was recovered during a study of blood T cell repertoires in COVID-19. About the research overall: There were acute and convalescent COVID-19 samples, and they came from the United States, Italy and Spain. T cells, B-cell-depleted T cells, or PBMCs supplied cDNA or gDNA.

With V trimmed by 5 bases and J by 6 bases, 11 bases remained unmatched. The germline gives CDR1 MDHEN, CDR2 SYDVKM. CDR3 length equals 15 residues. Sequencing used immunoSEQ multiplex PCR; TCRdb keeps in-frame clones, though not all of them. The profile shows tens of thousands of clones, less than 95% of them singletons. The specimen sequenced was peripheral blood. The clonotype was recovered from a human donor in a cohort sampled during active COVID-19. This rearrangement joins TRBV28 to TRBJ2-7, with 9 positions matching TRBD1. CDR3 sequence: CASSHGGTGSGEQYF. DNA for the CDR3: TGTGCCAGCAGTCATGGAGGGACAGGGTCCGGCGAGCAGTACTTC. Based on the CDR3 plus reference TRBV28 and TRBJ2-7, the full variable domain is DVKVTQSSRYLVKRTGEKVFLECVQDMDHENMFWYRQDPGLGLRLIYFSYDVKMKEKGDIPEGYSVSREKKERFSLILESASTNQTSMYLCASSHGGTGSGEQYFGPGTRLTVT.